This T cell receptor (beta chain) was documented in a study of T cell responses to AZD1222 COVID-19 vaccine. Study results and caveats: Baseline serology detected seropositivity in only six or seven AZD1222 recipients. Reports say nearly half of spike-specific TCRs go after unmutated variant regions. The study found vaccine-associated CD4 TCRs spanning spike, dominant at 160-218 and 743-854.

The CDR3 spans 15 residues. Deletions cut 8 bases from V and 0 bases from J, with 17 bases between. CDR1 is SNHLY, CDR2 FYNNEI, per germline. Using immunoSEQ multiplex PCR, the repertoire was profiled, and TCRdb retains in-frame clones only, with some absent. The profile shows about 100,000 clones, about 88% of them singletons. In the case of this clone: Its specificity is not known.

The TCR originated in an adult in good health. The J gene is TRBJ2-7, the V gene TRBV2; D gene ambiguous. Sequenced here: peripheral blood, sampled on day 0 of AZD1222 vaccination. The chain's CDR3 is CASSWGMGSSYEQYF. The DNA of the CDR3 is TGTGCCAGCTCCTGGGGTATGGGAAGCTCCTACGAGCAGTACTTC.